One and the same sample provided the 16 T cell receptor beta chains below, sequenced in a study of quantifying T cell responses using KT2 cells. Background on the study: cDNA was made from DNase-treated RNA using alpha and beta constant primers.

A single-stranded UMI oligo with SP2 sequence was ligated to cDNA 3' ends. An equimolar mix of RC1.1 and RC1.2 primed the beta chain across TRBC1 and TRBC2. MiXCR, run by TCRdb on the UMI-ligation and nested PCR reads, gives a single entry per CDR3 protein. Among 52,000 or so distinct CDR3 sequences listed, about 12% were seen once. The specimen was PBMCs spiked with cells of the T cell clone KT2. These receptor sequences come from a human donor.

This chain uses TRBV2 with TRBJ1-2; no definite D call. CDR1 SNHLY and CDR2 FYNNEI come from the germline V gene. The CDR3 is 14 residues long. V lost 6 bases, J lost 3 bases, and 14 bases lay in between. The CDR3 bases are TGTGCCAGCAGGGGTGACGCGCCCCACTATGGCTACACCTTC. Translation gives CASRGDAPHYGYTF.

The table lists this clonotype with many counts. The genes are TRBV29-1 and TRBJ2-5; maybe TRBD2 (6 bases). The CDR3 extends over 13 amino acids. Looked up from germline, CDR1 is SQVTM and CDR2 is ANQGSEA. Trimming pared 4 bases from V and 4 bases from J, leaving 13 bases between. The CDR3 DNA sequence: TGCAGCGTTGCCCAAGTGGGGGGAGAGACCCAGTACTTC. Protein product: CSVAQVGGETQYF.

This clonotype was recorded only once. The chain employs TRBV19 and TRBJ1-2; a possible D gene is TRBD1 (5 bases). Germline assignment: CDR1 LNHDA and CDR2 SQIVND (reference sequence). This CDR3 is built from 19 residues. Trimming shortened V by 6 bases and J by 2 bases, and 28 bases separated the two germline ends. CDR3 coding DNA: TGTGCCAGTAGGACATTCGCCGGGACCTCCGTCGGAAAGAACTATGGCTACACCTTC. Translated, it gives CASRTFAGTSVGKNYGYTF.

In this sample, this clonotype is medium-sized. The chain joins TRBV4-2 to TRBJ2-1, with TRBD1 identical over 8 bases. This CDR3 contains 16 residues. Per the germline V gene, CDR1 is LGHNA and CDR2 is YNFKEQ. With 0 bases clipped from V and 4 bases from J, the junction kept 5 bases outside the gene matches. The CDR3 loop reads CASSQETGQGYNEQFF. Written as DNA, the CDR3 is TGTGCCAGCAGCCAAGAGACTGGACAGGGATACAATGAGCAGTTCTTC.

This chain joins TRBV5-1 and TRBJ1-2, with D unclear. CDR1 is SGHRS, CDR2 YFSETQ, per germline. The CDR3 runs 15 residues. The V gene lost 0 bases and the J gene lost 5 bases, with 14 bases spanning the gap. In DNA form, the CDR3 reads TGCGCCAGCAGCTTGGGTCCCTCTCTGGAGTATGGCTACACCTTC. Its protein product is CASSLGPSLEYGYTF.

V and J are TRBV27 and TRBJ1-1, with D possibly matching TRBD1 (5 bases). V lost 4 bases, J lost 7 bases, and 10 bases lay in between. This CDR3 comprises 12 residues. The germline V gene encodes CDR1 MNHEY and CDR2 SMNVEV (reference sequence). The CDR3 region is CASSSTGVEAFF. The CDR3 DNA reads as TGTGCCAGCAGTTCTACAGGAGTTGAAGCTTTCTTT.

This clonotype was observed a few times. V is TRBV9 and J is TRBJ2-1, with D tentatively TRBD1 or TRBD2 (6 bases each). From germline, CDR1 is SGDLS and CDR2 YYNGEE. V was clipped by 0 bases and J by 2 bases, with 9 bases between them. The CDR3 extends over 15 amino acids. The CDR3 reads CASSVAGATYNEQFF. CDR3 in DNA: TGTGCCAGCAGCGTAGCGGGGGCAACCTACAATGAGCAGTTCTTC.

This clonotype was recorded many times. The chain employs TRBV7-9 and TRBJ1-6; 9 bases line up with TRBD1. The CDR3 runs to 17 residues. Germline V gene sequence: CDR1 SEHNR, CDR2 FQNEAQ (reference sequence). The J segment lost 7 bases and the V segment lost 5 bases, leaving 12 bases of the junction unmatched. The DNA for the CDR3 is TGTGCCAGCAGCGCCGAAGGCTGGACAGGGGACAATTCACCCCTCCACTTT. It yields the protein CASSAEGWTGDNSPLHF.

CDR3 sequence: CASSLNFGSEQYF. CDR3 DNA: TGTGCCAGCAGTTTAAACTTCGGGTCTGAGCAGTACTTC. J is TRBJ2-7 and V is TRBV12-3 or TRBV12-4, with D unresolved. Trimming left V 2 bases short and J 7 bases short, with 12 bases between. The CDR3 runs 13 residues.

This chain uses TRBV27 with TRBJ1-2; perhaps TRBD1 as D (5 bases). Deletions cut 6 bases from V and 8 bases from J, with 16 bases between. CDR3 length: 13 residues. Germline-derived CDR1 and CDR2 are MNHEY and SMNVEV (reference sequence). CDR3 bases: TGTGCCAGCAGCCCGCCAGGGCGCGGCGGCTACACCTTC. Translating gives CASSPPGRGGYTF.

This clonotype was found many times. The gene calls are TRBV6-5 and TRBJ1-1, with a weak D call TRBD1 (5 bases). The CDR3 is 15 residues long. Germline V gene lookup returns CDR1 MNHEY and CDR2 SVGAGI. Trimming left V 2 bases short and J 3 bases short, with 13 bases between. The CDR3 here is CASSYTTRGYTEAFF. CDR3 DNA sequence: TGTGCCAGCAGTTACACAACAAGGGGTTACACTGAAGCTTTCTTT.

This clonotype was counted between two and nine times. The rearrangement links TRBV29-1 to TRBJ2-4; the match to TRBD2 covers 13 bases. V dropped 6 bases and J dropped 8; count of bases not matched to a gene: 10. The CDR3 sequence is 15 residues long. Germline V gene data show CDR1 as SQVTM and CDR2 as ANQGSEA. The CDR3, as DNA: TGCAGCGTCGACGGACTAGCGGGGGCCAAGGACATTCAGTACTTC. This gives the protein CSVDGLAGAKDIQYF.

The chain employs TRBV6-2 or TRBV6-3 and TRBJ1-2; TRBD1 matches 7 bases. Germline assignment: CDR1 MNHEY and CDR2 SVGEGT. Losses at the gene ends were 8 bases for V and 5 bases for J; bases not matched to a gene: 14. The CDR3 extends over 15 amino acids. CDR3: CASGYRGLRGYGYTF. Written as DNA, the CDR3 is TGTGCCAGCGGATACAGGGGCCTAAGGGGATATGGCTACACCTTC.

This clonotype has only one observation. V gene TRBV2 combines with J gene TRBJ1-2; D gene ambiguous. The CDR3 is 15 amino acids. The V gene's germline CDR1 is SNHLY and CDR2 FYNNEI. V lost 8 bases to trimming and J lost 1 base, with 17 bases between them. CDR3 sequence: CASHGVRDSNYGYTF. CDR3 DNA: TGTGCCAGCCACGGGGTTCGGGATAGTAACTATGGCTACACCTTC.

This clonotype showed up just a few times. The rearrangement links TRBV6-2 or TRBV6-3 to TRBJ2-7; 10 bases match TRBD1. The CDR3 is 13 amino acids. With 5 bases clipped from V and 6 bases from J, the junction kept 4 bases outside the gene matches. Germline CDR1 MNHEY, CDR2 SVGEGT. The CDR3 sequence is CASSLWDRGEQYF. CDR3 bases: TGTGCCAGCAGTCTTTGGGACAGGGGCGAGCAGTACTTC.

At least ten counts were recorded for this clonotype. J is TRBJ2-3 and V is TRBV10-3; TRBD2 matches at 7 bases. CDR3 length equals 15 residues. CDR1 ENHRY and CDR2 SYGVKD come from the germline V gene. V was clipped by 9 bases and J by 1 base; unmatched bases: 10. The CDR3 bases are TGTGCCATAGAGAGGGCTAGCGGTGGCACAGATACGCAGTATTTT. Its protein is CAIERASGGTDTQYF.